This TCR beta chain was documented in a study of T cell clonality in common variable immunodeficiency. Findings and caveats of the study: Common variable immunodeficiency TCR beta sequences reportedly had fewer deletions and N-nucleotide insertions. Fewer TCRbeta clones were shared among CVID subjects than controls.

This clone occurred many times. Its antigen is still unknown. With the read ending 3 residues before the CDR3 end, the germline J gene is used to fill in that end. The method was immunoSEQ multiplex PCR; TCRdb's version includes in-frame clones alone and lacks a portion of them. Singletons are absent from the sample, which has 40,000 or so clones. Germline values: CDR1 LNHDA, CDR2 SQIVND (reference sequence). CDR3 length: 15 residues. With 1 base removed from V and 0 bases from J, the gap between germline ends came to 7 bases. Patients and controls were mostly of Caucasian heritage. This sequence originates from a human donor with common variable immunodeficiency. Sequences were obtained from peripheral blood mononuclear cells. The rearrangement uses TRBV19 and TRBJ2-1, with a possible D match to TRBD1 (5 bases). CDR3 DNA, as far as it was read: TGTGCCAGTAGTATAGGACAGAGCTCCTACAATGAG. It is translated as CASSIGQSSYNE. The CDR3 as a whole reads CASSIGQSSYNEQFF.